Each of the 22 T cell receptor beta chains below was sequenced from the same sample in a study of Graves' ophthalmopathy and Graves' hyperthyroidism (dated by TCRdb to 2017 to 2018). The sequencing machine was an Illumina HiSeq 2000. For repertoire sequencing, TCR beta CDR3 regions were amplified from RNA transcripts. HTBI primers and the Qiagen OneStep RT-PCR kit were used in a first-round RT-PCR, which was followed by a second-round multiplex PCR, size selection and purification. TCRdb took the public reads, trimmed them with fastp at Q25, ran MiXCR for clone calling and kept in-frame beta chains. All rows with the same CDR3 protein become a single entry with the most common DNA and genes. The sample table records around 670,000 distinct CDR3 sequences; 35% to 50% of these occur just once. The ten largest clones add up to 40% to 45% of the sample. Material for sequencing was peripheral blood. The receptors come from an adult man with Graves' ophthalmopathy.

This clonotype occurred many times. The chain employs TRBV20-1 and TRBJ1-6; maybe TRBD1 (6 bases). The CDR3 has 14 residues. With 5 bases removed from V and 9 bases from J, the gap between germline ends came to 17 bases. CDR1 and CDR2 from the germline V gene are DFQATT and SNEGSKA (reference sequence). The CDR3 DNA sequence: TGCAGTGCTTCCTCGTCAGGGGTTAGTTCACCCCTCCACTTT. As protein: CSASSSGVSSPLHF.

The chain links TRBV19 to TRBJ2-2; 12 nucleotides align to TRBD1. This CDR3 has 16 amino acids. CDR1 and CDR2 (germline): LNHDA, SQIVND (reference sequence). Losses at the gene ends were 6 bases for V and 5 bases for J; bases not matched to a gene: 7. The CDR3 reads CASRRGGQGATGELFF. The CDR3 nucleotides read TGTGCCAGTAGGAGAGGGGGACAGGGGGCAACCGGGGAGCTGTTTTTT.

In this sample, this clonotype turned up many times. V is TRBV20-1 and J is TRBJ1-5; tentatively, D is TRBD1 (6 bases). Germline-derived CDR1 and CDR2 are DFQATT and SNEGSKA (reference sequence). This CDR3 region has 14 residues. Deletions cut 2 bases from V and 0 bases from J, with 8 bases between. Here the CDR3 reads CSARQGHSNQPQHF. The CDR3 nucleotides are TGCAGTGCTAGACAGGGGCATAGCAATCAGCCCCAGCATTTT.

This clonotype has just one count. This rearrangement joins TRBV15 to TRBJ2-5; D is perhaps TRBD2 (7 bases). The CDR3 consists of 17 residues. V was shortened by 5 bases and J by 3 bases, with 22 bases between the two germline ends. Germline CDR1 reads LNHNV; CDR2 reads YYDKDF (reference sequence). CDR3 protein: CATSGVGGPPGEETQYF. The CDR3 DNA reads TGTGCCACCAGCGGAGTCGGGGGGCCCCCGGGAGAAGAGACCCAGTACTTC.

This clonotype was counted only a few times. Written as DNA, the CDR3 is TGTGCCAGCAGTTCGTACAGCGGGACGTTTGAAAAACTGTTTTTT. As protein: CASSSYSGTFEKLFF. The chain employs TRBV11-1 and TRBJ1-4; a possible D gene is TRBD1 (5 bases). V shed 6 bases and J shed 7 bases, with 18 bases lying between them. The germline gives CDR1 SGHAT, CDR2 FQDESV (reference sequence). There are 15 residues in the CDR3. Drawing the rest from reference TRBV11-1 and TRBJ1-4, the complete variable domain is EAEVAQSPRYKITEKSQAVAFWCDPISGHATLYWYRQILGQGPELLVQFQDESVVDDSQLPKDRFSAERLKGVDSTLKIQPAELGDSAMYLCASSSYSGTFEKLFFGSGTQLSVL.

This clonotype was found a few times. J is TRBJ1-4 and V is TRBV12-3 or TRBV12-4; possible D gene TRBD1, 6 bases. V lost 3 bases, J lost 0 bases, and 11 bases lay in between. This CDR3 is built from 16 residues. CDR3 sequence reads: CASSLGTTATNEKLFF. In DNA, the CDR3 is TGTGCCAGCAGTTTGGGGACAACTGCAACTAATGAAAAACTGTTTTTT.

In regard to this clonotype: One end of the junction fails to match germline, which may point to a read error. The CDR3 region has the DNA TGTGCCAGCAGTTCTACAGGGCTTTCACCCCTCCACTTT. Translation gives CASSSTGLSPLHF. The J gene is TRBJ1-6, the V gene TRBV10-3, with D possibly being TRBD1 (6 bases). CDR3 length equals 13 residues. Germline V gene lookup returns CDR1 ENHRY and CDR2 SYGVKD.

This clonotype was seen a few times. The chain employs TRBV7-2 and TRBJ2-7, with TRBD2 matching 7 bases. Unmatched junction bases numbered 7, after V lost 5 bases and J lost 0 bases. The CDR3 extends over 15 amino acids. Germline CDR1 SGHTA, CDR2 FQGNSA. The CDR3 bases are TGTGCCAGCAGCCCGCGACTAGCAAACTCCTACGAGCAGTACTTC. Amino acid sequence: CASSPRLANSYEQYF.

V gene TRBV6-2 or TRBV6-3 combines with J gene TRBJ2-5, with no clear D. V was shortened by 5 bases and J by 2 bases, with 12 bases between the two germline ends. The CDR3 sequence is 14 residues long. Germline V gives CDR1 MNHEY, CDR2 SVGEGT. The CDR3 DNA reads as TGTGCCAGCAGTCGGGCCCAGATACAAGAGACCCAGTACTTC. Translated: CASSRAQIQETQYF.

This CDR3 reads CASSYSRGGGTQYF. The CDR3 nucleotides read TGTGCCAGCAGTTACTCGCGCGGGGGGGGGACCCAGTACTTC. The V and J genes are TRBV25-1 and TRBJ2-5, with 9 bases matching TRBD2. Germline V gene data show CDR1 as MGHDK and CDR2 as SYGVNS. The junction had 8 bases not matched to a gene; V was cut back by 5 bases and J by 7 bases. The CDR3 is made up of 14 amino acids.

This clonotype was seen ten or more times. The chain has TRBV7-9 and TRBJ2-7, with 8 bases fitting TRBD1. The junction had 15 bases not matched to a gene; V was cut back by 5 bases and J by 6 bases. The CDR3 has 16 amino acids. In germline, CDR1 is SEHNR, CDR2 FQNEAQ (reference sequence). CDR3 residues: CASSPAAGGASAEQYF. The CDR3 DNA reads TGTGCCAGCAGCCCTGCGGCAGGGGGCGCTTCCGCCGAGCAGTACTTC.

This clonotype was counted a few times. The chain combines TRBV20-1 with TRBJ2-5; no reliable D call. Trimming stripped 3 bases from V and 7 bases from J, with 24 bases between. The germline CDR1 and CDR2 sequences are DFQATT and SNEGSKA (reference sequence). The CDR3 runs 16 residues. In nucleotides, the CDR3 is TGCAGTGCTAGTCTCCCCCCCCCAGACGCCCCAGGGACCCAGTACTTC. Protein product: CSASLPPPDAPGTQYF.

This clonotype was detected many times. This chain joins TRBV19 and TRBJ1-1, with D possibly TRBD1 on 5 matching bases. The germline gives CDR1 LNHDA, CDR2 SQIVND (reference sequence). Trimming left V 5 bases short and J 4 bases short, with 14 bases between. The length of the CDR3 is 14 residues. The chain's CDR3 is CASSFTGTGTEAFF. CDR3 in DNA: TGTGCCAGTAGTTTCACCGGGACTGGCACTGAAGCTTTCTTT.

This clonotype has more than one count but fewer than ten. The chain couples TRBV7-9 to TRBJ2-7, with D perhaps TRBD1 (5 bases). CDR1 SEHNR and CDR2 FQNEAQ come from the germline V gene (reference sequence). The length of the CDR3 is 15 residues. The V end was cut by 1 base, the J end by 2 bases, with 12 bases between. CDR3 DNA sequence: TGTGCCAGCAGCTTAGGGGGCCGGCCACCCTACGAGCAGTACTTC. It encodes CASSLGGRPPYEQYF.

The table lists this clonotype with many counts. The chain employs TRBV9 and TRBJ1-2; TRBD1 is a possible D gene (6 bases). The germline V gene encodes CDR1 SGDLS and CDR2 YYNGEE. Deletions cut 0 bases from V and 6 bases from J, with 12 bases between. The length of the CDR3 is 14 residues. The CDR3 loop is CASSVGVGADGYTF. The CDR3 DNA is TGTGCCAGCAGCGTAGGAGTGGGGGCTGATGGCTACACCTTC.

This chain links TRBV20-1 with TRBJ2-7, with D possibly TRBD2 on 5 matching bases. The CDR3 sequence is 14 residues long. The V end was cut by 6 bases, the J end by 4 bases, with 19 bases between. The V gene's germline CDR1 is DFQATT and CDR2 SNEGSKA (reference sequence). The CDR3 nucleotides read TGCAGTGCCCTAGCACGAGAGACCCAGTACGAGCAGTACTTC. Protein product: CSALARETQYEQYF.

There are many counts of this clonotype. The chain recombines TRBV29-1 with TRBJ2-6, with 8 bases matching TRBD1. The CDR3 contains 16 residues. V shed 6 bases and J 1 base; nucleotides not matched to a gene: 8. The V gene's germline CDR1 is SQVTM and CDR2 ANQGSEA. This CDR3 reads CSVVTGVGSGANVLTF. In DNA, the CDR3 is TGCAGCGTCGTGACAGGGGTAGGGTCTGGGGCCAACGTCCTGACTTTC.

The chain joins TRBV6-5 to TRBJ1-1; D gene ambiguous. The CDR3 totals 13 residues. V shed 8 bases and J shed 1 base, with 11 bases lying between them. Germline V gene data show CDR1 as MNHEY and CDR2 as SVGAGI. The CDR3 nucleotides are TGTGCCAGCGAAACCTTCGGGAACACTGAAGCTTTCTTT. This gives the protein CASETFGNTEAFF.

This clonotype was found a few times. V usage is TRBV6-6 and J usage is TRBJ1-6; no definite D call. Trimming took 5 bases from V and 11 from J, leaving 22 bases between them. Germline lookup yields CDR1 MNHNY and CDR2 SVGAGI (reference sequence). The CDR3 is 16 amino acids. The CDR3 reads CASSDFVEVGFPPLHF. The CDR3 region has the DNA TGTGCCAGCAGTGATTTTGTTGAAGTGGGATTTCCACCCCTCCACTTT.

Worth noting for this clonotype: This may be a read error, as it is one base from a much larger clone. The chain uses TRBV29-1 and TRBJ1-2; 7 nucleotides match TRBD1. The CDR3 has 14 amino acids. Looked up from germline, CDR1 is SQVTM and CDR2 is ANQGSEA. Unmatched junction bases numbered 11, after V lost 3 bases and J lost 7 bases. Written as DNA, the CDR3 is TGCAGCGTTGATGTTGTGGCAGGGGGGTTTGGCTACACCTTC. Encoded protein: CSVDVVAGGFGYTF.

V is TRBV10-3 and J is TRBJ2-6, with no clear D. Germline V gene data show CDR1 as ENHRY and CDR2 as SYGVKD. The V gene lost 3 bases and the J gene lost 2 bases, with 8 bases spanning the gap. The CDR3 is 15 amino acids. CDR3 amino acids: CAISDVSPGANVLTF. The CDR3, as DNA: TGTGCCATCAGTGACGTAAGCCCTGGGGCCAACGTCCTGACTTTC.

The chain joins TRBV19 to TRBJ1-5; D gene unclear. The length of the CDR3 is 13 residues. Germline assignment: CDR1 LNHDA and CDR2 SQIVND (reference sequence). V was clipped by 7 bases and J by 4 bases, with 11 bases between them. CDR3 sequence (DNA): TGTGCCAGTACACAGCTAGGTAATCAGCCCCAGCATTTT. Amino acid sequence: CASTQLGNQPQHF.